The 20 T cell receptor beta chains listed next were all sequenced from one sample in a study of blood T cells in healthy people across ages. Primers used in a second PCR of about 6 to 12 cycles were a sample-barcoded 5' primer and a J-beta primer mix. MiXCR, applied by TCRdb to the 5' RACE reads, yields one record per CDR3 protein. The data show about a million distinct CDR3 sequences, 51% seen once. Sequenced input: blood. The receptors derive from a woman aged 55-69 years in good health.

The chain links TRBV20-1 to TRBJ2-1; 12 bases match TRBD2. The ends lost 2 bases at V and 7 bases at J; junction bases unmatched: 6. Germline V gene lookup returns CDR1 DFQATT and CDR2 SNEGSKA (reference sequence). The CDR3 extends over 15 amino acids. The CDR3 coding sequence is TGCAGTGCTAGAAGACTAGCGGGAGCCACTAATGAGCAGTTCTTC. Its protein is CSARRLAGATNEQFF.

The chain is built from TRBV3-1 and TRBJ2-7, with 7 positions matching TRBD1. Germline V gives CDR1 LGHDT, CDR2 YNNKEL (reference sequence). V was pared by 3 bases and J by 4 bases, with 3 bases of the junction left unmatched. The CDR3 totals 13 residues. Here the CDR3 DNA reads TGTGCCAGCAGCCACAACAGGGGTTACGAGCAGTACTTC. It codes for CASSHNRGYEQYF.

Written as DNA, the CDR3 is TGTGCCAGCAGCCAAGGTCCGGGACAGCAAGAGACCCAGTACTTC. Residues: CASSQGPGQQETQYF. The rearrangement uses TRBV3-1 and TRBJ2-5, with 7 bases aligning to TRBD1. The CDR3 is made up of 15 amino acids. The V segment lost 1 base and the J segment 2 bases; nucleotides outside the gene matches: 4. Germline CDR1 LGHDT, CDR2 YNNKEL (reference sequence).

This clonotype was detected once. V usage is TRBV20-1 and J usage is TRBJ2-1; 9 bases map to TRBD2. V shed 1 base and J 10 bases; nucleotides not matched to a gene: 11. The V gene's germline CDR1 is DFQATT and CDR2 SNEGSKA (reference sequence). The CDR3 consists of 15 residues. CDR3 amino acids: CSARAGTSSRGEQFF. The CDR3 region has the DNA TGCAGTGCTAGAGCCGGGACTAGCTCAAGAGGGGAGCAGTTCTTC.

The sample holds a few counts of this clonotype. The V call is TRBV29-1, the J call TRBJ1-2, with 9 bases lining up with TRBD1. V trimming: 5 bases; J trimming: 7 bases; junction bases outside the gene matches: 14. The CDR3 loop spans 15 amino acids. Germline-derived CDR1 and CDR2 are SQVTM and ANQGSEA. This CDR3 is CSVHRGQSEWGGYTF. CDR3 nucleotide sequence: TGCAGCGTTCACAGGGGGCAATCGGAGTGGGGTGGCTACACCTTC.

The chain couples TRBV5-5 to TRBJ1-3, with unresolved D. CDR1 is SGHKS and CDR2 is YYEKEE in the germline V gene (reference sequence). The CDR3 consists of 15 residues. V was pared by 0 bases and J by 4 bases, with 11 bases between. CDR3 bases: TGTGCCAGCAGCTTGGACAGATTGGGGGGAAACACCATATATTTT. This encodes CASSLDRLGGNTIYF.

This chain connects TRBV6-2 or TRBV6-3 to TRBJ2-3; D unclear. Trimming pared 7 bases from V and 3 bases from J, leaving 11 bases between. This CDR3 contains 13 residues. CDR1 and CDR2 from the germline V gene are MNHEY and SVGEGT. The CDR3 sequence is CASMWSATDTQYF. The CDR3 DNA reads TGTGCCAGCATGTGGAGCGCGACAGATACGCAGTATTTT.

In this sample, this clonotype turned up a few times. The chain links TRBV7-2 to TRBJ1-1; 9 bases map to TRBD1. Germline-derived CDR1 and CDR2 are SGHTA and FQGNSA. CDR3 size: 14 residues. V shed 2 bases, J shed 4 bases, and the junction held 2 bases outside the gene matches. This chain's CDR3 is CASSLTGGGTEAFF. In DNA, the CDR3 is TGTGCCAGCAGCTTAACAGGGGGCGGCACTGAAGCTTTCTTT.

This clonotype was seen ten or more times. The chain links TRBV7-2 to TRBJ2-5, with 10 bases that match TRBD2. Germline V gene data show CDR1 as SGHTA and CDR2 as FQGNSA. CDR3 size: 16 residues. With V trimmed by 4 bases and J by 5 bases, 10 bases remained unmatched. The CDR3 is CASSSRTSGGRETQYF. The DNA for the CDR3 is TGTGCCAGCAGCTCAAGGACTAGCGGCGGGAGGGAGACCCAGTACTTC.

This clonotype was seen a few times. The CDR3 loop is CSVGGGWLGNTEAFF. CDR3 sequence (DNA): TGCAGCGTTGGGGGGGGTTGGTTAGGGAACACTGAAGCTTTCTTT. The chain uses TRBV29-1 and TRBJ1-1, with TRBD1 as a possible D gene (5 bases). This CDR3 region has 15 residues. The V end lost 4 bases, the J end lost 1 base, and 16 bases lay between the germline ends. Germline-derived CDR1 and CDR2 are SQVTM and ANQGSEA.

The chain carries TRBV9 and TRBJ1-2, with TRBD1 matching over 9 bases. Germline lookup yields CDR1 SGDLS and CDR2 YYNGEE. J lost 2 bases, V lost 3 bases, and 5 bases had no gene match. The CDR3 loop spans 15 amino acids. This CDR3 is CASSASGTGNYGYTF. The CDR3 DNA reads as TGTGCCAGCAGCGCATCCGGGACAGGGAACTATGGCTACACCTTC.

This clonotype turned up a few times. The chain is built from TRBV7-9 and TRBJ2-5; the match to TRBD2 covers 8 bases. The CDR3 has 17 residues. CDR1 SEHNR and CDR2 FQNEAQ come from the germline V gene (reference sequence). The ends lost 2 bases at V and 3 bases at J; junction bases unmatched: 11. The CDR3 loop is CASSLRSSGAGEETQYF. In DNA, the CDR3 is TGTGCCAGCAGCTTAAGGAGTTCGGGAGCGGGAGAAGAGACCCAGTACTTC.

V and J are TRBV30 and TRBJ2-1, with 10 bases fitting TRBD2. TRBJ2-7 explains the end of the DNA better; the J call may be wrong. Germline V gives CDR1 GTSNPN, CDR2 SVGIG (reference sequence). The CDR3 is 19 amino acids. Here the CDR3 reads CAWSVDPVTSGVSYNEQYF. The CDR3 DNA sequence: TGTGCCTGGAGTGTTGACCCCGTAACTAGCGGGGTCTCCTACAATGAGCAGTACTTC.

V and J are TRBV7-9 and TRBJ2-7; D remains unclear. CDR1 SEHNR and CDR2 FQNEAQ come from the germline V gene (reference sequence). The CDR3 consists of 13 residues. V gave up 5 bases and J gave up 6 bases, with 14 bases separating them. Here the CDR3 reads CASSPFESSEQYF. CDR3 bases: TGTGCCAGCAGCCCTTTTGAGAGCTCCGAGCAGTACTTC.

The sample holds many counts of this clonotype. This chain links TRBV7-9 with TRBJ2-7; D is tentatively TRBD1 or TRBD2 (6 bases each). There are 14 residues in the CDR3. V was trimmed by 1 base and J by 3 bases, leaving 10 bases between them. Germline V gene lookup returns CDR1 SEHNR and CDR2 FQNEAQ (reference sequence). CDR3 nucleotides: TGTGCCAGCAGCTTAGGGGGGGCCCTCTACGAGCAGTACTTC. Translation: CASSLGGALYEQYF.

This clonotype was detected a few times. The genes are TRBV18 and TRBJ1-2; 9 bases fit TRBD1. CDR3 length equals 13 residues. The ends lost 5 bases at V and 6 bases at J; junction bases unmatched: 4. Per the germline V gene, CDR1 is KGHSH and CDR2 is LQKENI. The CDR3 DNA follows: TGTGCCAGCTCAAAGGGACAGGGACATGGCTACACCTTC. As protein: CASSKGQGHGYTF.

The chain uses TRBV24-1 and TRBJ2-7; 9 nucleotides align to TRBD2. J gave up 4 bases and V 4 bases, and 10 bases lay outside the gene matches. The length of the CDR3 is 16 residues. Germline V gene sequence: CDR1 KGHDR, CDR2 SFDVKD. CDR3 protein: CATSDQTASGIYEQYF. The DNA for the CDR3 is TGTGCCACCAGTGACCAAACGGCTAGCGGGATTTACGAGCAGTACTTC.

This clonotype was observed a handful of times. This chain links TRBV4-1 with TRBJ2-3; the D is unclear. Germline loops: CDR1 MGHRA, CDR2 YSYEKL. The CDR3 contains 20 residues. Trimming removed 2 bases at V and 0 bases at J, with 24 bases between. The chain's CDR3 is CASSQPTFASFGGSTDTQYF. The CDR3 nucleotides are TGCGCCAGCAGCCAACCAACCTTTGCGTCCTTTGGCGGCAGCACAGATACGCAGTATTTT.

The genes are TRBV20-1 and TRBJ1-6; weak D call: TRBD1 (6 bases). V was trimmed by 2 bases and J by 10 bases, leaving 18 bases between them. The germline CDR1 and CDR2 sequences are DFQATT and SNEGSKA (reference sequence). There are 15 residues in the CDR3. The chain's CDR3 is CSARRQGRIISPLHF. The CDR3 DNA sequence: TGCAGTGCTAGACGGCAGGGGAGAATTATCTCACCCCTCCACTTT.

Worth noting for this clonotype: The junction differs from germline at one of its ends, possibly a read error. The V call is TRBV5-1, the J call TRBJ2-5; D unresolved. The CDR3 is 13 amino acids. CDR1 SGHRS and CDR2 YFSETQ come from the germline V gene. DNA of the CDR3: TGCGCCAGCAGCGGGGAAGTACGAGAGACCCGGTACTTC. It encodes CASSGEVRETRYF.